This passage covers 32 T cell receptor beta chains from one sample sequenced in a study of early T cells in non-severe SARS-CoV-2 infection (dated by TCRdb to about 2021). The receptor library was made with 5' RACE. Instrument used: NextSeq 500. TCRdb reprocessing: public reads trimmed at Q25 with fastp, clones called with MiXCR, in-frame beta chains kept. Entries that share a CDR3 protein sequence are merged under the most common genes and DNA. The sample records fewer than 65,000 distinct CDR3 sequences, 8% to 13% of which are singletons. The top ten hold just over 4.5% of the sample. Sequenced material: whole blood. The receptors derive from an adult who was a healthcare worker with PCR-confirmed SARS-CoV-2 infection or an uninfected control (not recorded which).

This clonotype has ten or more counts. This sequence joins TRBV20-1 and TRBJ1-2; D gene ambiguous. V was clipped by 3 bases and J by 0 bases, with 5 bases between them. The CDR3 spans 12 residues. The V gene's germline CDR1 is DFQATT and CDR2 SNEGSKA (reference sequence). CDR3 in amino acids: CSASYANYGYTF. The CDR3 DNA is TGCAGTGCTAGTTATGCTAACTATGGCTACACCTTC.

This clonotype was detected ten times or more. V and J are TRBV7-6 and TRBJ2-1, with 8 bases that match TRBD2. The CDR3 spans 17 residues. Unmatched junction bases numbered 18, after V lost 6 bases and J lost 8 bases. Germline V gives CDR1 SGHVS, CDR2 FNYEAQ. The CDR3 region is CASRPKPGGGPGDEQFF. In DNA form, the CDR3 reads TGTGCCAGCAGACCCAAGCCAGGCGGGGGGCCCGGGGATGAGCAGTTCTTC.

The chain is built from TRBV4-2 and TRBJ1-5; TRBD1 matches 8 bases. The CDR3 length is 14 residues. Trimming removed 3 bases from V and 5 bases from J; junction bases left unmatched: 3. Germline V gives CDR1 LGHNA, CDR2 YNFKEQ. The CDR3 DNA reads as TGTGCCAGCAGCCATGGACAGGGTGATCAGCCCCAGCATTTT. Residues: CASSHGQGDQPQHF.

This chain joins TRBV10-3 and TRBJ2-7, with 8 bases lining up with TRBD2. Looked up from germline, CDR1 is ENHRY and CDR2 is SYGVKD. The CDR3 is made up of 16 amino acids. Trimming removed 6 bases from V and 2 bases from J; junction bases left unmatched: 12. CDR3 in DNA: TGTGCCATCAGCGGGGCTAGCGGGCGGTCCCCCTACGAGCAGTACTTC. Translation gives CAISGASGRSPYEQYF.

This clonotype was observed many times. The chain uses TRBV18 and TRBJ2-1; 9 bases align to TRBD1. The germline CDR1 and CDR2 sequences are KGHSH and LQKENI. J gave up 4 bases and V 1 base, and 2 bases lay outside the gene matches. CDR3 length: 15 residues. CDR3 in amino acids: CASSPQGQGYNEQFF. CDR3 nucleotide sequence: TGTGCCAGCTCACCACAGGGACAGGGATACAATGAGCAGTTCTTC.

This clonotype has a count of ten or more. V usage is TRBV2 and J usage is TRBJ2-1; tentatively, D is TRBD2 (6 bases). Deletions cut 6 bases from V and 12 bases from J, with 15 bases between. This CDR3 comprises 12 residues. Germline V gene data show CDR1 as SNHLY and CDR2 as FYNNEI. The CDR3 sequence: CASSKLAEVQFF. The CDR3 DNA sequence: TGTGCCAGCAGCAAATTAGCGGAGGTGCAGTTCTTC.

This clonotype came up many times. The rearrangement uses TRBV7-2 and TRBJ1-2, with a weak D call TRBD1 (5 bases). The V gene's germline CDR1 is SGHTA and CDR2 FQGNSA. The CDR3 consists of 15 residues. With 1 base removed from V and 8 bases from J, the gap between germline ends came to 17 bases. DNA for the CDR3: TGTGCCAGCAGCTTAGAAGGCACAGGATCAAGGGGCTACACCTTC. It specifies CASSLEGTGSRGYTF.

The sample holds many counts of this clonotype. The chain is built from TRBV6-5 and TRBJ2-5; 15 bases fit TRBD2. This CDR3 has 16 amino acids. The V gene's germline CDR1 is MNHEY and CDR2 SVGAGI. V shed 8 bases and J 0 bases; nucleotides not matched to a gene: 4. In DNA form, the CDR3 reads TGTGCCAGCGGGGGACTAGCGGGGGGCGACCAAGAGACCCAGTACTTC. Its protein product is CASGGLAGGDQETQYF.

As for this clonotype: Sequence at one end of the junction differs from germline and may be a read error. The J gene is TRBJ2-3, the V gene TRBV6-6; D is perhaps TRBD2 (5 bases). Germline V CDR1 and CDR2: MNHNY, SVGAGI (reference sequence). The CDR3 is 15 residues long. DNA of the CDR3: TGTGCCAGCATTTACGGGGTAGGGTACACAGATACGCAGTATTTT. Amino acid sequence: CASIYGVGYTDTQYF.

This chain uses TRBV3-1 with TRBJ1-1; D unresolved. CDR3 length: 12 amino acids. Germline V CDR1 and CDR2: LGHDT, YNNKEL (reference sequence). The V end lost 1 base, the J end lost 7 bases, and 7 bases lay between the germline ends. The CDR3: CASSQVSDEAFF. The CDR3 DNA follows: TGTGCCAGCAGCCAAGTCTCGGATGAAGCTTTCTTT.

The rearrangement joins TRBV4-1 to TRBJ2-7, with no clear D. The V gene's germline CDR1 is MGHRA and CDR2 YSYEKL. V was shortened by 0 bases and J by 3 bases, with 12 bases between the two germline ends. The length of the CDR3 is 15 residues. The CDR3 loop is CASSQDWAAFYEQYF. The CDR3 coding sequence is TGCGCCAGCAGCCAAGATTGGGCGGCTTTCTACGAGCAGTACTTC.

This clonotype is judged medium-sized. The V call is TRBV5-5, the J call TRBJ2-2; D gene uncertain. With 1 base removed from V and 4 bases from J, the gap between germline ends came to 5 bases. This CDR3 has 13 residues. The germline CDR1 and CDR2 sequences are SGHKS and YYEKEE (reference sequence). Here the CDR3 reads CASSLTATGELFF. The CDR3 nucleotides read TGTGCCAGCAGCTTGACAGCCACCGGGGAGCTGTTTTTT.

The sample holds many counts of this clonotype. The CDR3 spells CAISESTVQGTQYF. The CDR3 DNA is TGTGCCATCAGTGAGTCGACAGTCCAGGGGACCCAGTACTTC. The chain employs TRBV10-3 and TRBJ2-5, with D maybe TRBD1 (5 bases). CDR3 length: 14 residues. Looked up from germline, CDR1 is ENHRY and CDR2 is SYGVKD. V dropped 0 bases and J dropped 7 bases, with 12 bases sitting between them.

This clonotype was observed at least ten times. The V gene is TRBV12-3 or TRBV12-4, the J gene TRBJ2-2; unclear D gene. This CDR3 region has 14 residues. V lost 6 bases to trimming and J lost 5 bases, with 13 bases between them. The CDR3 loop reads CASSTIWGTGELFF. The CDR3 nucleotides are TGTGCCAGCAGCACCATCTGGGGAACCGGGGAGCTGTTTTTT.

The chain carries TRBV7-2 and TRBJ2-5; 7 bases align to TRBD2. CDR1 is SGHTA, CDR2 FQGNSA, per germline. J gave up 4 bases and V 5 bases, and 10 bases lay outside the gene matches. This CDR3 spans 15 amino acids. CDR3 DNA: TGTGCCAGCAGCCCCCCTGGAGCGGGAAGAGAGACCCAGTACTTC. The encoded protein is CASSPPGAGRETQYF.

This clonotype showed up many times. The chain joins TRBV6-5 to TRBJ2-3; the match to TRBD2 covers 10 bases. V trimming: 2 bases; J trimming: 2 bases; junction bases outside the gene matches: 4. This CDR3 is built from 16 residues. CDR1 is MNHEY, CDR2 SVGAGI, per germline. The CDR3 DNA sequence: TGTGCCAGCAGTTACGAGCGGGGGGGTATCACAGATACGCAGTATTTT. This sequence encodes CASSYERGGITDTQYF.

This clonotype was seen ten or more times. The V and J genes are TRBV29-1 and TRBJ2-3; D is undetermined. Germline loops: CDR1 SQVTM, CDR2 ANQGSEA. V lost 8 bases, J lost 0 bases, and 15 bases lay in between. The CDR3 covers 14 residues. DNA for the CDR3: TGCAGCTCAAGACCCGCCTCCAGCACAGATACGCAGTATTTT. Protein: CSSRPASSTDTQYF.

This clonotype showed up just a few times. The chain links TRBV10-1 to TRBJ2-1; TRBD2 aligns across 10 bases. The CDR3 is 14 residues long. V lost 4 bases to trimming and J lost 7 bases; unmatched junction nucleotides: 4. Germline V gene data show CDR1 as WNHNN and CDR2 as SYGVQD (reference sequence). The CDR3 loop is CASSAAGGENEQFF. The CDR3 region has the DNA TGCGCCAGCAGTGCAGCGGGAGGGGAAAATGAGCAGTTCTTC.

This clonotype was recorded at least ten times. J is TRBJ1-2 and V is TRBV6-5, with a weak D call TRBD1 (6 bases). There are 13 residues in the CDR3. CDR1 and CDR2 from the germline V gene are MNHEY and SVGAGI. Trimming took 8 bases from V and 6 from J, leaving 16 bases between them. The CDR3 nucleotides read TGTGCCAGCCGCTCGAAACAGGGAAATGGCTACACCTTC. Its translation: CASRSKQGNGYTF.

This clonotype has only a few counts. The chain has TRBV3-1 and TRBJ2-7; D remains ambiguous. Trimming took 3 bases from V and 2 from J, leaving 5 bases between them. The CDR3 is 12 amino acids. CDR1 is LGHDT, CDR2 YNNKEL, per germline (reference sequence). The CDR3: CASSHGPYEQYF. CDR3 nucleotides: TGTGCCAGCAGCCATGGTCCCTACGAGCAGTACTTC.

The V and J genes are TRBV29-1 and TRBJ2-1; a weak D match, TRBD1 (5 bases). The V gene's germline CDR1 is SQVTM and CDR2 ANQGSEA. The V gene lost 8 bases and the J gene lost 7 bases, with 12 bases spanning the gap. This CDR3 has 11 amino acids. DNA for the CDR3: TGCAGCTTTATCAGGGTGAATGAGCAGTTCTTC. This translates into CSFIRVNEQFF.

This clonotype occurred many times. CDR3 sequence (DNA): TGCAGTGCTAAGGGCGGCGAGACCCAGTACTTC. Translation: CSAKGGETQYF. The rearrangement links TRBV20-1 to TRBJ2-5; D gene uncertain. V was shortened by 4 bases and J by 5 bases, with 8 bases between the two germline ends. Germline CDR1 is DFQATT and CDR2 is SNEGSKA (reference sequence). This CDR3 contains 11 residues.

This clonotype was counted at least ten times. The rearrangement joins TRBV7-6 to TRBJ2-3, with D unclear. Germline CDR1 SGHVS, CDR2 FNYEAQ. The length of the CDR3 is 16 residues. Trimming took off 4 bases at V and 1 base at J, with 15 bases between the two ends. CDR3 region: CASSSGPRPGTDTQYF. The CDR3 region has the DNA TGTGCCAGCAGCTCTGGGCCCCGACCGGGCACAGATACGCAGTATTTT.

The chain has TRBV9 and TRBJ1-3; no clear D gene. This CDR3 is built from 15 residues. Trimming stripped 4 bases from V and 2 bases from J, with 13 bases between. Germline V gives CDR1 SGDLS, CDR2 YYNGEE. CDR3 region: CASSPSSGAGNTIYF. In DNA, the CDR3 is TGTGCCAGCAGCCCTAGCTCTGGGGCTGGAAACACCATATATTTT.

Ten or more counts support this clonotype. The gene calls are TRBV20-1 and TRBJ2-2, with D uncertain. From germline, CDR1 is DFQATT and CDR2 SNEGSKA (reference sequence). The CDR3 runs to 14 residues. Trimming took 1 base from V and 2 from J, leaving 8 bases between them. As DNA, the CDR3 is TGCAGTGCTAGAGCCGGGTTCAACACCGGGGAGCTGTTTTTT. It translates to CSARAGFNTGELFF.

There are many counts of this clonotype. The chain uses TRBV10-1 and TRBJ2-7; possibly TRBD2 for D (5 bases). This CDR3 is built from 13 residues. V lost 2 bases and J lost 4, with 9 bases in between. Germline CDR1 is WNHNN and CDR2 is SYGVQD (reference sequence). The DNA of the CDR3 is TGCGCCAGCAGTGAGCACGGCGGGTACGAGCAGTACTTC. This gives the protein CASSEHGGYEQYF.

This chain connects TRBV2 to TRBJ2-1; 9 bases agree with TRBD2. The CDR3 is made up of 15 amino acids. The V and J ends lost 3 bases and 2 bases, in that order; junction bases with no gene match: 2. Germline CDR1 SNHLY, CDR2 FYNNEI. CDR3 region: CASSEVAGAYNEQFF. CDR3 nucleotides: TGTGCCAGCAGTGAGGTAGCGGGGGCCTACAATGAGCAGTTCTTC. Together with reference TRBV2 and TRBJ2-1, the CDR3 gives the full variable domain: EPEVTQTPSHQVTQMGQEVILRCVPISNHLYFYWYRQILGQKVEFLVSFYNNEISEKSEIFDDQFSVERPDGSNFTLKIRSTKLEDSAMYFCASSEVAGAYNEQFFGPGTRLTVL.

This clonotype has ten or more counts. V usage is TRBV11-2 and J usage is TRBJ2-1, with 15 bases fitting TRBD2. V trimming: 6 bases; J trimming: 2 bases; junction bases outside the gene matches: 5. The germline CDR1 and CDR2 sequences are SGHAT and FQNNGV. The CDR3 totals 17 residues. CDR3 in amino acids: CASSRRTSGRAYNEQFF. The CDR3 DNA sequence: TGTGCCAGCAGTCGTCGGACTAGCGGGAGGGCCTACAATGAGCAGTTCTTC.

The chain carries TRBV25-1 and TRBJ1-4; maybe TRBD1 (6 bases). Trimming removed 4 bases from V and 5 bases from J, with 17 bases in between. The CDR3 consists of 16 residues. The V gene's germline CDR1 is MGHDK and CDR2 SYGVNS. The CDR3 DNA sequence: TGTGCCAGCAGTGGGCAATCCTGGGGGCGAAATGAAAAACTGTTTTTT. Translated: CASSGQSWGRNEKLFF.

V gene TRBV29-1 combines with J gene TRBJ1-1; the D is unclear. Germline V gene data show CDR1 as SQVTM and CDR2 as ANQGSEA. V was trimmed by 4 bases and J by 10 bases, leaving 13 bases between them. This CDR3 spans 11 amino acids. The CDR3 sequence is CSVANVSPAFF. The DNA for the CDR3 is TGCAGCGTTGCAAATGTGAGTCCAGCTTTCTTT.

This clonotype was observed at least ten times. This sequence joins TRBV4-3 and TRBJ2-2; 9 nucleotides match TRBD2. Losses at the gene ends were 0 bases for V and 5 bases for J; bases not matched to a gene: 13. The germline V gene encodes CDR1 LGHNA and CDR2 YSLEER. This CDR3 region has 19 residues. DNA of the CDR3: TGCGCCAGCAGCCAAGAGGGTCGAGCGGGAGGCCAATTGACCGGGGAGCTGTTTTTT. It yields the protein CASSQEGRAGGQLTGELFF.

The J gene is TRBJ2-3, the V gene TRBV20-1; no definite D call. Germline CDR1 and CDR2: DFQATT and SNEGSKA (reference sequence). The CDR3 runs to 13 residues. V was cut by 4 bases and J by 6 bases, with 14 bases left in between. The CDR3 loop reads CSAKLSRWDTQYF. DNA of the CDR3: TGCAGTGCTAAACTCTCGAGGTGGGATACGCAGTATTTT.